This T cell receptor (beta chain) was identified during a study of response to subunit inactivated influenza vaccine. Findings of the study overall: The study's authors posited that every seasonal influenza vaccination enlists few new T cells.

This clonotype occurred many times. Its antigen is as yet unknown. MiXCR, run by TCRdb on the RT-PCR reads, gives a single entry per CDR3 protein. The sample carries roughly 290,000 distinct CDR3 sequences, just over 20% recorded once. V was cut by 8 bases and J by 6 bases, with 2 bases left in between. The CDR3 sequence is 10 residues long. The V gene's germline CDR1 is MNHNS and CDR2 SASEGT. The material was PBMCs from blood, obtained less than 22 months after vaccination. This TCR came from a man aged 45-69 years who received an inactivated influenza vaccine. The chain links TRBV6-1 to TRBJ1-6; D is unclear. DNA of the CDR3: TGTGCCAGCCTTAATTCACCCCTCCACTTT. Encoded protein: CASLNSPLHF.